This T cell receptor beta chain is from a study of cytomegalovirus exposure and HLA in healthy donors. Overall study findings and caveats: Reportedly, TCR beta sequences accurately predicted HLA-A and HLA-B alleles in most subjects. There were several of the most significant clusters that appeared linked to common viral pathogens in a later analysis.

Germline assignment: CDR1 SGHNT and CDR2 YYREEE (reference sequence). This CDR3 comprises 15 residues. The V gene end was trimmed by 2 bases and the J gene end by 5 bases; junction bases not matched to a gene: 8. Each donor was nominally healthy when sampled (though unrecorded immune exposures were likely). Comment on this clone: Its antigen is undetermined.

Primers: 60 Vbeta forward and 13 Jbeta reverse. Assay used: immunoSEQ multiplex PCR; TCRdb lists only in-frame clones, some missing. The sample shows roughly 140,000 clones, under 70% of them seen only once. The source of this sequence is a woman in her twenties or thirties in good health and CMV-seropositive. The V call is TRBV5-4, the J call TRBJ2-5; 8 nucleotides align to TRBD2. Input material: PBMCs. The CDR3 loop reads CASSFVYGGGETQYF. The CDR3 nucleotides read TGTGCCAGCAGCTTTGTATACGGGGGGGGCGAGACCCAGTACTTC. The full variable domain, in which reference TRBV5-4 and TRBJ2-5 provide the parts outside the CDR3, is ETGVTQSPTHLIKTRGQQVTLRCSSQSGHNTVSWYQQALGQGPQFIFQYYREEENGRGNFPPRFSGLQFPNYSSELNVNALELDDSALYLCASSFVYGGGETQYFGPGTRLLVL.